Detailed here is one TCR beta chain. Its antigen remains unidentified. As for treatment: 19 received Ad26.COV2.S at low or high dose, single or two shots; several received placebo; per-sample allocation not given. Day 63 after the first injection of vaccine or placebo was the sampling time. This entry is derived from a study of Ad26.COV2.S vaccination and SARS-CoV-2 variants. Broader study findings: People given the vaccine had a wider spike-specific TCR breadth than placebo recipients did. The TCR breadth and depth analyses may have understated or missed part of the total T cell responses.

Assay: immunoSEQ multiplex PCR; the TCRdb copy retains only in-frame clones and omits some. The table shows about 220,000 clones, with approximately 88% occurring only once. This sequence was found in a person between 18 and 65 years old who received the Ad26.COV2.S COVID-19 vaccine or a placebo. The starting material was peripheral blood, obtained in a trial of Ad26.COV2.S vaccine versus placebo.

The CDR3 reads CASSDTKGGTGELFF. The CDR3 region has the DNA TGCGCCAGCAGTGATACGAAGGGCGGCACCGGGGAGCTGTTTTTT. J is TRBJ2-2 and V is TRBV10-1, with D unclear. CDR3 size: 15 residues. Per the germline V gene, CDR1 is WNHNN and CDR2 is SYGVQD (reference sequence). V dropped 3 bases and J dropped 4 bases, with 12 bases sitting between them.